The 18 T cell receptor beta chains presented below share a single source sample, sequenced in a study of shared clonotypes between healthy human individuals. Only in-frame clones appear in the TCRdb table, and some are missing; sequencing was by immunoSEQ multiplex PCR. The sample holds roughly 2.5 million clones, over 85% seen once. Sequences were obtained from naive CD4+ T cells sorted from blood. Subset here: CD45RA+ positively selected. The receptors originated from a man between 18 and 35 years old in good health.

V is TRBV5-4 and J is TRBJ1-4; 9 nucleotides align to TRBD1. CDR1 and CDR2 (germline): SGHNT, YYREEE (reference sequence). V trimming: 2 bases; J trimming: 7 bases; junction bases outside the gene matches: 6. The CDR3 has 15 residues. CDR3 in DNA: TGTGCCAGCAGCTTCCCGGGACAGGGAGGTGAAAAACTGTTTTTT. Encoded protein: CASSFPGQGGEKLFF.

The rearrangement joins TRBV6-7 to TRBJ2-3, with 14 bases aligning to TRBD2. TRBV6-7 is an ORF, with its function uncertain. The CDR3 is made up of 18 amino acids. J gave up 2 bases and V 1 base, and 5 bases lay outside the gene matches. The DNA of the CDR3 is TGTGCCAGCAGTTACTTGGGACTAGCGGGGGTTTTCACAGATACGCAGTATTTT. This gives the protein CASSYLGLAGVFTDTQYF.

The rearrangement uses TRBV2 and TRBJ1-2; D is unresolved. Germline CDR1 is SNHLY and CDR2 is FYNNEI. Between the trimmed V and J ends, which lost 4 bases and 6 bases, there was a span of 15 bases. The CDR3 is made up of 14 amino acids. CDR3 coding DNA: TGTGCCAGCAGTGTAGCAGAGACGGGCAATGGCTACACCTTC. This translates into CASSVAETGNGYTF.

This sequence joins TRBV28 and TRBJ1-2; no clear D gene. CDR1 and CDR2 from the germline V gene are MDHEN and SYDVKM. This CDR3 has 12 residues. The V end was cut by 6 bases, the J end by 3 bases, with 8 bases between. CDR3 protein: CASSRADYGYTF. The CDR3 region has the DNA TGTGCCAGCAGCCGGGCCGACTATGGCTACACCTTC.

The chain uses TRBV5-4 and TRBJ1-3, with a tentative D call TRBD1 (5 bases). Germline lookup yields CDR1 SGHNT and CDR2 YYREEE (reference sequence). V was cut by 0 bases and J by 8 bases, with 15 bases left in between. This CDR3 is 15 amino acids long. CDR3 DNA sequence: TGTGCCAGCAGCTTGGTAGGAGGGACGGGTGACACCATATATTTT. Translation: CASSLVGGTGDTIYF.

The sample holds a few counts of this clone. The CDR3 DNA reads as TGTGCCAGTAGTACGGCAGGGTTCTCTGGAAACACCATATATTTT. Translated, it gives CASSTAGFSGNTIYF. The chain recombines TRBV19 with TRBJ1-3; a possible D gene is TRBD1 (5 bases). Germline V gene lookup returns CDR1 LNHDA and CDR2 SQIVND (reference sequence). The CDR3 runs to 15 residues. Trimming took off 4 bases at V and 0 bases at J, with 10 bases between the two ends. Combining the CDR3 with reference TRBV19 and TRBJ1-3 gives the whole variable domain DGGITQSPKYLFRKEGQNVTLSCEQNLNHDAMYWYRQDPGQGLRLIYYSQIVNDFQKGDIAEGYSVSREKKESFPLTVTSAQKNPTAFYLCASSTAGFSGNTIYFGEGSWLTVV.

The chain uses TRBV10-3 and TRBJ2-7; 13 bases match TRBD2. Germline values: CDR1 ENHRY, CDR2 SYGVKD. With V trimmed by 7 bases and J by 3 bases, 6 bases remained unmatched. This CDR3 contains 15 residues. The CDR3 sequence: CAIKGTSGADYEQYF. CDR3 nucleotide sequence: TGTGCCATCAAAGGGACTAGCGGGGCCGACTACGAGCAGTACTTC.

As concerns this clone: Other DNA sequences from this sample encode an identical CDR3 as well. CDR3 nucleotides: TGTGCCAGCAGCTTGGCAGGGGTGAACACCGGGGAGCTGTTTTTT. It encodes CASSLAGVNTGELFF. V is TRBV11-2 and J is TRBJ2-2; the D gene is possibly TRBD1 (6 bases). The CDR3 covers 15 residues. The V and J ends lost 3 bases and 1 base respectively, with 9 bases between them. Germline V gives CDR1 SGHAT, CDR2 FQNNGV. The complete variable domain, with remaining parts taken from reference TRBV11-2 and TRBJ2-2, reads EAGVAQSPRYKIIEKRQSVAFWCNPISGHATLYWYQQILGQGPKLLIQFQNNGVVDDSQLPKDRFSAERLKGVDSTLKIQPAKLEDSAVYLCASSLAGVNTGELFFGEGSRLTVL.

V usage is TRBV5-6 and J usage is TRBJ2-1; tentative D call: TRBD2 (6 bases). This CDR3 contains 16 residues. Looked up from germline, CDR1 is SGHDT and CDR2 is YYEEEE. V lost 4 bases and J lost 2, with 16 bases in between. CDR3 nucleotides: TGTGCCAGCAGCCATCGGAGGGCCGCCACCTACAATGAGCAGTTCTTC. It yields the protein CASSHRRAATYNEQFF.

The CDR3 here is CASSPLDRGGALQHF. CDR3 nucleotide sequence: TGTGCCAGCTCACCATTAGACAGGGGGGGAGCCCTCCAGCATTTT. The V call is TRBV18, the J call TRBJ1-5; TRBD1 agrees at 9 bases. J gave up 12 bases and V 2 bases, and 11 bases lay outside the gene matches. This CDR3 is 15 amino acids long. Germline V gene sequence: CDR1 KGHSH, CDR2 LQKENI.

This clone was seen just once. The chain carries TRBV29-1 and TRBJ2-1; D unclear. This CDR3 contains 11 residues. In germline, CDR1 is SQVTM, CDR2 ANQGSEA. Trimming pared 5 bases from V and 5 bases from J, leaving 7 bases between. CDR3 region: CSVRADNEQFF. The CDR3, as DNA: TGCAGCGTTAGGGCCGACAATGAGCAGTTCTTC.

As to this clone: Within the sample, other DNA sequences also encode this same CDR3. The rearrangement links TRBV7-9 to TRBJ1-2; D is ambiguous. Germline loops: CDR1 SEHNR, CDR2 FQNEAQ (reference sequence). This CDR3 has 14 residues. Trimming cost V 1 base and J 0 bases, with 6 bases left between them. CDR3 nucleotide sequence: TGTGCCAGCAGCTTAGGATCGGCTAACTATGGCTACACCTTC. Translation gives CASSLGSANYGYTF.

The rearrangement links TRBV5-5 to TRBJ1-1; TRBD1 is a possible D gene (5 bases). Germline V gene data show CDR1 as SGHKS and CDR2 as YYEKEE (reference sequence). The ends were cut back, 4 bases at V and 3 bases at J, with 10 bases in the middle. CDR3 length: 13 residues. In DNA form, the CDR3 reads TGTGCCAGCAGCGAATTCAGGGACACTGAAGCTTTCTTT. Protein sequence: CASSEFRDTEAFF.

This clone was observed once. J is TRBJ2-3 and V is TRBV18, with D possibly being TRBD2 (7 bases). Trimming took off 3 bases at V and 5 bases at J, with 18 bases between the two ends. This CDR3 has 16 amino acids. Germline V gives CDR1 KGHSH, CDR2 LQKENI. CDR3 in DNA: TGTGCCAGCTCACCTCCTCTAGGGGGGGGAGGAGATACGCAGTATTTT. As protein: CASSPPLGGGGDTQYF.

A word on this clone: The sample holds other DNA sequences that translate to the same CDR3. J is TRBJ1-5 and V is TRBV15; D may be TRBD1 (5 bases). CDR1 is LNHNV and CDR2 is YYDKDF in the germline V gene (reference sequence). The CDR3 is 14 amino acids. The V end was cut by 0 bases, the J end by 6 bases, with 9 bases between. The CDR3 protein is CATSRDLGGQPQHF. The CDR3 coding sequence is TGTGCCACCAGCAGAGATTTGGGGGGTCAGCCCCAGCATTTT.

The CDR3 reads CASSLGVPWNEQYF. The CDR3 bases are TGTGCCAGCAGCTTGGGCGTCCCCTGGAACGAGCAGTACTTC. The chain links TRBV5-6 to TRBJ2-7; D unresolved. Per germline, CDR1 SGHDT and CDR2 YYEEEE. The CDR3 totals 14 residues. With 0 bases removed from V and 5 bases from J, the gap between germline ends came to 12 bases.

The CDR3 here is CASRGQGSSTDTQYF. CDR3 coding DNA: TGTGCCTCAAGAGGTCAGGGATCCAGCACAGATACGCAGTATTTT. V and J are TRBV19 and TRBJ2-3; a possible D gene is TRBD1 (5 bases). The CDR3 spans 15 residues. The germline CDR1 and CDR2 sequences are LNHDA and SQIVND (reference sequence). V lost 11 bases to trimming and J lost 0 bases, with 18 bases between them. The entire variable domain, with the rest obtained from reference TRBV19 and TRBJ2-3, is as follows: DGGITQSPKYLFRKEGQNVTLSCEQNLNHDAMYWYRQDPGQGLRLIYYSQIVNDFQKGDIAEGYSVSREKKESFPLTVTSAQKNPTAFYLCASRGQGSSTDTQYFGPGTRLTVL.

The chain has TRBV19 and TRBJ2-5; 11 bases fit TRBD2. The CDR3 has 18 residues. The V segment lost 4 bases and the J segment 5 bases; nucleotides outside the gene matches: 15. CDR1 LNHDA and CDR2 SQIVND come from the germline V gene (reference sequence). Here the CDR3 reads CASSRTSGFLEGWETQYF. The CDR3 DNA reads as TGTGCCAGTAGTAGGACTAGCGGGTTTCTTGAAGGTTGGGAGACCCAGTACTTC.